The clone carrying this T cell receptor (beta chain) has at least ten counts. Its antigen is not known. Patients included in sequencing had previously demonstrated CD8+CD57+ cell expansion by flow cytometry. The sample belongs to a study of CD8+CD57+ T cells in acquired aplastic anemia. General study findings and limits: It was found that almost 30 CD8+ CDR3 sequences were shared between patients and controls.

J was trimmed by 2 bases and V by 6 bases; bases with no gene match: 6. The CDR3 runs 15 residues. The TCR beta profiling, which covered VDJ combination and CDR3 sequence, was carried out using genomic DNA as the template. MiXCR, applied by TCRdb to the reads, yields one record per CDR3 protein. The repertoire holds under 200,000 distinct CDR3 sequences, with around 48% as singletons. This clonotype was obtained from a human donor with aplastic anemia. The sample consisted of sorted CD4+, CD8+, or CD8+CD57+ T cells (not recorded which) from PBMCs. V usage is TRBV12-3 or TRBV12-4 and J usage is TRBJ1-2; 10 nucleotides align to TRBD1. In nucleotides, the CDR3 is TGTGCCAGCAGCCAGCCGGGACAGGGGAACTATGGCTACACCTTC. As protein: CASSQPGQGNYGYTF.